What follows are 2 T cell receptor beta chains derived from one specimen sequenced in a study of CD8 T cells in Susac syndrome. Random hexamers primed reverse transcription of 0.5 to 1 ug RNA. MiXCR, applied by TCRdb to the immunoSEQ multiplex PCR reads, yields one record per CDR3 protein. The sample holds approximately 170,000 distinct CDR3 sequences, roughly 93% seen once. Sequenced: CD4+ T cells from PBMCs. The receptors shown here come from a human donor in good health.

This clonotype has just one count. The rearrangement links TRBV21-1 to TRBJ1-2; the listed D gene, TRBD1, was not tested against the DNA. TRBV21-1 is termed a pseudogene. This CDR3 has 13 residues. The CDR3 loop reads CASTDSGLYGYTF. DNA of the CDR3: TGTGCCAGCACCGATTCAGGGTTATATGGCTACACCTTC.

The chain is built from TRBV30 and TRBJ2-3; D uncertain. The V end lost 3 bases, the J end lost 1 base, and 11 bases lay between the germline ends. The V gene's germline CDR1 is GTSNPN and CDR2 SVGIG (reference sequence). The length of the CDR3 is 14 residues. The CDR3 loop is CAWRLSLGTDTQYF. As DNA, the CDR3 is TGTGCCTGGAGGCTCTCCCTGGGCACAGATACGCAGTATTTT. Complete variable domain (other parts from reference TRBV30 and TRBJ2-3): SQTIHQWPATLVQPVGSPLSLECTVEGTSNPNLYWYRQAAGRGLQLLFYSVGIGQISSEVPQNLSASRPQDRQFILSSKKLLLSDSGFYLCAWRLSLGTDTQYFGPGTRLTVL.